This T cell receptor (beta chain) was recorded in a study of cytomegalovirus exposure and HLA in healthy donors. Study as a whole: Within the Caucasian-associated ancestry cluster were under 85% of the 350 to 400 genotyped donors.

This clone has more than one count but fewer than ten. Antigen: not known. The PCR ran on 60 Vbeta and 13 Jbeta primers. Generated by immunoSEQ multiplex PCR, the TCRdb table keeps only in-frame clones and is missing some. The sample has 100,000 or so clones, just over 75% seen once. The V gene end was trimmed by 5 bases and the J gene end by 9 bases; junction bases not matched to a gene: 7. The CDR3 length is 14 residues. Germline CDR1 reads MNHNY; CDR2 reads SVGAGI (reference sequence). Findings of the study overall: Accurate prediction of most subjects' HLA-A and HLA-B alleles from TCR beta sequences was reported. Apparent HLA restriction characterized most CMV-associated TCR beta chains in a later analysis.

The chain links TRBV6-6 to TRBJ1-6, with 7 bases fitting TRBD1. The TCR sequence derives from a man aged 40-49 years in good health and CMV-seropositive. Material for sequencing was PBMCs. CDR3 protein: CASSPGTDVSPLHF. CDR3 nucleotide sequence: TGTGCCAGCAGTCCTGGGACAGACGTTTCACCCCTCCACTTT.